One and the same sample provided the 10 T cell receptor beta chains below, sequenced in a study of OX40 agonist ivuxolimab in advanced cancers. Method: immunoSEQ multiplex PCR; TCRdb's copy keeps in-frame clones and lacks some. This table holds roughly 23,000 clones, approximately 80% found once. The source material was CD4+ or CD8+ T cells sorted from blood, sampled in a trial of the OX40 agonist ivuxolimab. The receptors were gathered from an adult with an advanced solid tumor such as melanoma, head and neck, liver or kidney cancer.

The chain couples TRBV9 to TRBJ2-2, with D possibly TRBD2 on 5 matching bases. V dropped 0 bases and J dropped 8 bases, with 8 bases sitting between them. Germline lookup yields CDR1 SGDLS and CDR2 YYNGEE. The CDR3 contains 13 residues. CDR3: CASSVVASGELFF. CDR3 in DNA: TGTGCCAGCAGCGTAGTAGCGTCGGGGGAGCTGTTTTTT.

This clone has just a few counts. The genes are TRBV27 and TRBJ1-1; D remains unclear. Germline V lookup: CDR1 MNHEY, CDR2 SMNVEV (reference sequence). The V gene lost 5 bases and the J gene lost 0 bases, with 7 bases spanning the gap. The CDR3 has 13 residues. In DNA form, the CDR3 reads TGTGCCAGCAGTCGTTACATGAACACTGAAGCTTTCTTT. It yields the protein CASSRYMNTEAFF.

This chain connects TRBV5-4 to TRBJ2-7; unclear D gene. V was cut by 2 bases and J by 3 bases, with 6 bases left in between. Germline CDR1 and CDR2: SGHNT and YYREEE (reference sequence). The CDR3 contains 12 residues. In nucleotides, the CDR3 is TGTGCCAGCAGCTTAGACGGCTACGAGCAGTACTTC. Translation gives CASSLDGYEQYF.

This clone was recorded only once. This rearrangement joins TRBV4-3 to TRBJ2-7; D may be TRBD1 (5 bases). In germline, CDR1 is LGHNA, CDR2 YSLEER. V gave up 0 bases and J gave up 7 bases, with 19 bases separating them. The CDR3 runs 16 residues. The CDR3 here is CASSQDRSAQAREQYF. DNA for the CDR3: TGCGCCAGCAGCCAAGATAGGTCAGCACAGGCACGGGAGCAGTACTTC.

In this sample, this clone turned up a few times. This sequence joins TRBV11-2 and TRBJ1-5; no firm D call. Trimming took 8 bases from V and 5 from J, leaving 4 bases between them. Germline V lookup: CDR1 SGHAT, CDR2 FQNNGV. This CDR3 is 10 amino acids long. The CDR3 bases are TGTGCCAGCCCCCATCAGCCCCAGCATTTT. Translating gives CASPHQPQHF.

Only a few counts were recorded for this clone. CDR3 in DNA: TGTGCCAGCAGCTTAACTAGCGCCTACAATGAGCAGTTCTTC. Translated: CASSLTSAYNEQFF. The chain links TRBV13 to TRBJ2-1; TRBD2 matches 7 bases. The CDR3 consists of 14 residues. V lost 2 bases, J lost 2 bases, and 0 bases stayed unmatched. Germline CDR1 is PRHDT and CDR2 is FYEKMQ (reference sequence).

The chain couples TRBV9 to TRBJ1-6, with TRBD1 matching 7 bases. Germline loops: CDR1 SGDLS, CDR2 YYNGEE. Trimming cost V 4 bases and J 5 bases; bases outside gene matches: 3. CDR3 length equals 14 residues. The CDR3 is CASSTGTDNSPLHF. CDR3 sequence (DNA): TGTGCCAGCAGCACCGGGACAGATAATTCACCCCTCCACTTT.

The J gene is TRBJ1-1, the V gene TRBV16; D is ambiguous. This CDR3 spans 16 amino acids. Germline values: CDR1 KGHSY, CDR2 FQNENV. V gave up 1 base and J gave up 7 bases, with 19 bases separating them. As DNA, the CDR3 is TGTGCCAGCAGCCAATTCCCCGGGAGCTACGGCAGTGAAGCTTTCTTT. This codes for CASSQFPGSYGSEAFF. Full variable domain (remainder filled in from reference TRBV16 and TRBJ1-1): GEEVAQTPKHLVRGEGQKAKLYCAPIKGHSYVFWYQQVLKNEFKFLISFQNENVFDETGMPKERFSAKCLPNSPCSLEIQATKLEDSAVYFCASSQFPGSYGSEAFFGQGTRLTVV.

The V and J genes are TRBV30 and TRBJ2-7; 7 bases are a match to TRBD2. Unmatched junction bases numbered 4, after V lost 2 bases and J lost 3 bases. Germline CDR1 reads GTSNPN; CDR2 reads SVGIG (reference sequence). The CDR3 is 13 amino acids. The CDR3 DNA reads TGTGCCTGGAGTCCGGGGGGTCTCTACGAGCAGTACTTC. Amino acid sequence: CAWSPGGLYEQYF.

Within the sample, this clone is medium-sized. This rearrangement joins TRBV6-5 to TRBJ1-2; weak D call: TRBD1 (6 bases). The germline V and J ends were trimmed by 4 bases and 4 bases, with 10 bases remaining between them. The CDR3 extends over 13 amino acids. Germline V gene data show CDR1 as MNHEY and CDR2 as SVGAGI. The CDR3 is CASSLQGGYGYTF. CDR3 bases: TGTGCCAGCAGTTTACAGGGAGGCTATGGCTACACCTTC.